This paragraph reports one TCR beta chain. Its antigen is not identified. This specimen comes from a study of human T cells and chemical hapten exposure. Regarding the study as a whole: Among expanded TCRs, significantly more large CDR3 similarity clusters formed than among controls. DPC sensitization did not alter TCRs above 1 in 1000 frequency.

As the library was built, unique molecular identifiers were attached to individual cDNA molecules. One entry per CDR3 protein, called by TCRdb with MiXCR from the RACE reads. The sample shows roughly 200,000 distinct CDR3 sequences, roughly a quarter of them seen only once. V lost 3 bases and J lost 4, with 9 bases in between. This CDR3 is 13 amino acids long. Per germline, CDR1 SGHRS and CDR2 YFSETQ. The time point was: patch test 3, about 24 weeks after DPC sensitization. The treatment denotes: therapeutic diphenylcyclopropenone sensitization with weekly scalp DPC. Source: whole blood, taken in connection with sensitization to the hapten diphenylcyclopropenone (DPC). This receptor was obtained from a woman aged 40 to 50 with alopecia areata. Some clones in this sample may be carry-over from other donors' samples. The V and J genes are TRBV5-1 and TRBJ2-3; tentative D call: TRBD1 (5 bases). As DNA, the CDR3 is TGCGCCAGCAGCTATGGGGCATCAGATACGCAGTATTTT. Encoded protein: CASSYGASDTQYF.